The 6 T cell receptor beta chains below were found in one sample sequenced in a study of OX40 agonist ivuxolimab in advanced cancers. This table comes from immunoSEQ multiplex PCR, and its TCRdb copy is limited to in-frame clones, with some not included. The data contain roughly 80,000 clones, approximately 79% of them singletons. The source material was CD4+ or CD8+ T cells sorted from blood, sampled in a trial of the OX40 agonist ivuxolimab. Receptors were obtained from an adult with an advanced solid tumor such as melanoma, head and neck, liver or kidney cancer.

The J gene is TRBJ2-3, the V gene TRBV30; possibly TRBD2 for D (5 bases). Germline V lookup: CDR1 GTSNPN, CDR2 SVGIG (reference sequence). The V end lost 2 bases, the J end lost 4 bases, and 19 bases lay between the germline ends. The CDR3 is made up of 16 amino acids. The DNA of the CDR3 is TGTGCCTGGAGTACGATCTCCGGGGTCCGGGCAGATACGCAGTATTTT. Amino acids: CAWSTISGVRADTQYF.

The chain couples TRBV7-9 to TRBJ2-5; D is possibly TRBD2 (5 bases). CDR1 and CDR2 from the germline V gene are SEHNR and FQNEAQ (reference sequence). The CDR3 is 15 residues long. Between the trimmed V and J ends, which lost 2 bases and 4 bases, there was a span of 14 bases. CDR3 nucleotide sequence: TGTGCCAGCAGCTTACCACTAGTCTCGTCAGAGACCCAGTACTTC. Amino acids: CASSLPLVSSETQYF.

The CDR3 bases are TGTGCCAGCTCACCGGGACAGCAGCAGGGCTATGGCTACACCTTC. This encodes CASSPGQQQGYGYTF. This chain links TRBV18 with TRBJ1-2; 7 bases fit TRBD1. The CDR3 runs 15 residues. CDR1 KGHSH and CDR2 LQKENI come from the germline V gene. Unmatched junction bases numbered 8, after V lost 3 bases and J lost 4 bases.

V and J are TRBV19 and TRBJ1-5, with no clear D. There are 15 residues in the CDR3. The germline CDR1 and CDR2 sequences are LNHDA and SQIVND (reference sequence). The V end lost 4 bases, the J end lost 2 bases, and 12 bases lay between the germline ends. CDR3 nucleotide sequence: TGTGCCAGTAGTACCGAGGGAGGCGGCAATCAGCCCCAGCATTTT. It is translated as CASSTEGGGNQPQHF.

V usage is TRBV6-5 and J usage is TRBJ2-7, with D perhaps TRBD2 (5 bases). Germline V gives CDR1 MNHEY, CDR2 SVGAGI. Trimming took off 6 bases at V and 3 bases at J, with 12 bases between the two ends. The CDR3 extends over 13 amino acids. The CDR3 DNA follows: TGTGCCAGCAGGCCAGGACGGGACTACGAGCAGTACTTC. This encodes CASRPGRDYEQYF.

The rearrangement links TRBV5-1 to TRBJ2-3; 10 positions agree with TRBD2. The trim removed 0 bases at V and 7 bases at J, leaving 5 bases unmatched. This CDR3 has 15 amino acids. CDR1 is SGHRS, CDR2 YFSETQ, per germline. Here the CDR3 DNA reads TGCGCCAGCAGCTTGGTGTCTAGCGGGGGTAATACGCAGTATTTT. It is translated as CASSLVSSGGNTQYF. The variable domain in full, completed from reference TRBV5-1 and TRBJ2-3, reads KAGVTQTPRYLIKTRGQQVTLSCSPISGHRSVSWYQQTPGQGLQFLFEYFSETQRNKGNFPGRFSGRQFSNSRSEMNVSTLELGDSALYLCASSLVSSGGNTQYFGPGTRLTVL.